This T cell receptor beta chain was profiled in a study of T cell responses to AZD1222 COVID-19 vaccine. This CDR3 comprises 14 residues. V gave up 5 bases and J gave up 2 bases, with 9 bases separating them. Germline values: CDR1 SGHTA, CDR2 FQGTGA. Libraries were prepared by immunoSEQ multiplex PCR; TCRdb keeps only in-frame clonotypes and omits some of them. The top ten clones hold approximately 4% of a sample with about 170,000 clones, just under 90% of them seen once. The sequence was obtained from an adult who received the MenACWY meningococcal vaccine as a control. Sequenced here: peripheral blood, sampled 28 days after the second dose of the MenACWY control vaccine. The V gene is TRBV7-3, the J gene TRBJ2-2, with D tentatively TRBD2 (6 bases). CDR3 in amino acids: CASSVGGNTGELFF. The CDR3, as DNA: TGTGCCAGCAGCGTGGGGGGAAACACCGGGGAGCTGTTTTTT.